These 21 T cell receptor beta chains originate from one sample sequenced in a study of human T cells and chemical hapten exposure. Time point of the sample: patch test 3, about 24 weeks after DPC sensitization. The treatment: therapeutic diphenylcyclopropenone sensitization with weekly scalp DPC. TCRdb ran MiXCR on the RACE reads and lists one entry per CDR3 protein. The sample consists of 100,000 to 120,000 distinct CDR3 sequences, less than 35% of them appearing once. Sequenced material: whole blood, taken in connection with sensitization to the hapten diphenylcyclopropenone (DPC). These receptors were taken from a man between 35 and 55 years old with alopecia areata. Some clones in this sample may be carry-over from other donors' samples.

This clonotype was found a few times. This sequence joins TRBV3-1 and TRBJ1-1; D unclear. The CDR3 contains 17 residues. The V end lost 0 bases, the J end lost 2 bases, and 16 bases lay between the germline ends. The germline gives CDR1 LGHDT, CDR2 YNNKEL (reference sequence). CDR3 DNA sequence: TGTGCCAGCAGCCAAGATTACGATGCCTCCCGAAACACTGAAGCTTTCTTT. It yields the protein CASSQDYDASRNTEAFF. Full variable domain (rest looked up from reference TRBV3-1 and TRBJ1-1): DTAVSQTPKYLVTQMGNDKSIKCEQNLGHDTMYWYKQDSKKFLKIMFSYNNKELIINETVPNRFSPKSPDKAHLNLHINSLELGDSAVYFCASSQDYDASRNTEAFFGQGTRLTVV.

This clonotype was seen a handful of times. The genes are TRBV4-3 and TRBJ2-3; D is perhaps TRBD1 (5 bases). The germline V and J ends were trimmed by 2 bases and 2 bases, with 14 bases remaining between them. The germline V gene encodes CDR1 LGHNA and CDR2 YSLEER. CDR3 size: 16 residues. The CDR3 region has the DNA TGCGCCAGCAGCCAATCATGGGGCAGGGCCACAGATACGCAGTATTTT. The encoded protein is CASSQSWGRATDTQYF.

CDR3: CASSRTSGSAIAKNIQYF. The CDR3, as DNA: TGTGCCAGCAGCCGAACTAGCGGGAGTGCTATAGCCAAAAACATTCAGTACTTC. This rearrangement joins TRBV12-3 or TRBV12-4 to TRBJ2-4, with 11 positions matching TRBD2. The CDR3 length is 18 residues. V shed 6 bases, J shed 0 bases, and the junction held 10 bases outside the gene matches.

The gene calls are TRBV7-9 and TRBJ2-2; unclear D gene. V was pared by 2 bases and J by 12 bases, with 10 bases between. The CDR3 covers 12 residues. Germline CDR1 reads SEHNR; CDR2 reads FQNEAQ (reference sequence). Written as DNA, the CDR3 is TGTGCCAGCAGCTTAAGGCGAGAACAGCTGTTTTTT. Amino acids: CASSLRREQLFF. Based on the CDR3 plus reference TRBV7-9 and TRBJ2-2, the full variable domain is DTGVSQNPRHKITKRGQNVTFRCDPISEHNRLYWYRQTLGQGPEFLTYFQNEAQLEKSRLLSDRFSAERPKGSFSTLEIQRTEQGDSAMYLCASSLRREQLFFGEGSRLTVL.

This CDR3 reads CASSQDFASGRAGYNEQFF. In nucleotides, the CDR3 is TGCGCCAGCAGCCAAGATTTTGCTAGCGGGAGGGCGGGGTACAATGAGCAGTTCTTC. The rearrangement joins TRBV4-3 to TRBJ2-1; 12 bases match TRBD2. The CDR3 length is 19 residues. With V trimmed by 0 bases and J by 4 bases, 10 bases remained unmatched. Germline values: CDR1 LGHNA, CDR2 YSLEER.

The chain employs TRBV29-1 and TRBJ1-1; 8 positions match TRBD1. Germline assignment: CDR1 SQVTM and CDR2 ANQGSEA. The trim removed 4 bases at V and 4 bases at J, leaving 14 bases unmatched. CDR3 length: 16 residues. The CDR3 DNA reads TGCAGCGTTGCATCAGGCCAGGGGGCTGGAGGCACTGAAGCTTTCTTT. This sequence encodes CSVASGQGAGGTEAFF. The whole variable domain, remainder taken from reference TRBV29-1 and TRBJ1-1, is SAVISQKPSRDICQRGTSLTIQCQVDSQVTMMFWYRQQPGQSLTLIATANQGSEATYESGFVIDKFPISRPNLTFSTLTVSNMSPEDSSIYLCSVASGQGAGGTEAFFGQGTRLTVV.

This clonotype was seen more than once but under ten times. The chain uses TRBV10-3 and TRBJ1-1; TRBD1 is a possible D gene (5 bases). V was shortened by 3 bases and J by 4 bases, with 9 bases between the two germline ends. Germline-derived CDR1 and CDR2 are ENHRY and SYGVKD. The CDR3 totals 13 residues. CDR3 DNA: TGTGCCATCAGTGAAAGCGGGGCCACTGAAGCTTTCTTT. Protein: CAISESGATEAFF.

This clonotype was detected only a few times. The rearrangement joins TRBV27 to TRBJ1-6, with a possible D match to TRBD1 (6 bases). Trimming took off 5 bases at V and 0 bases at J, with 11 bases between the two ends. Germline CDR1 is MNHEY and CDR2 is SMNVEV (reference sequence). The CDR3 contains 16 residues. CDR3 region: CASSLTGSSYNSPLHF. Here the CDR3 DNA reads TGTGCCAGCAGTCTAACAGGGAGCTCCTATAATTCACCCCTCCACTTT.

The chain couples TRBV28 to TRBJ1-2; D is possibly TRBD1 (6 bases). This CDR3 spans 16 amino acids. The V and J ends lost 2 bases and 1 base respectively, with 14 bases between them. Germline CDR1 is MDHEN and CDR2 is SYDVKM. CDR3 nucleotide sequence: TGTGCCAGCAGTTTAGTTGGGGGCCTAAATAACTATGGCTACACCTTC. Amino acids: CASSLVGGLNNYGYTF.

This clonotype was detected a few times. V and J are TRBV4-3 and TRBJ2-7; D not resolved. V gave up 1 base and J gave up 5 bases, with 21 bases separating them. The length of the CDR3 is 17 residues. Germline lookup yields CDR1 LGHNA and CDR2 YSLEER. CDR3 nucleotide sequence: TGCGCCAGCAGCCAAGCCCCCCGGCCTGATAGAATGCACGAGCAGTACTTC. Translating gives CASSQAPRPDRMHEQYF.

For this clonotype: Germline is not matched at one junction end, which may reflect a read error. The V call is TRBV7-7, the J call TRBJ2-4; a weak D match, TRBD2 (7 bases). The CDR3 has 13 amino acids. The germline CDR1 and CDR2 sequences are SSHAT and FNYEAQ (reference sequence). CDR3 coding DNA: TGTGCTAGCAGTTCAGGGGAGGGAAACATTCAGTACTTC. Its protein is CASSSGEGNIQYF. Filled out from reference TRBV7-7 and TRBJ2-4, the complete variable domain reads GAGVSQSPRYKVTKRGQDVTLRCDPISSHATLYWYQQALGQGPEFLTYFNYEAQPDKSGLPSDRFSAERPEGSISTLTIQRTEQRDSAMYRCASSSGEGNIQYFGAGTRLSVL.

The chain carries TRBV28 and TRBJ1-1; tentatively, D is TRBD1 (5 bases). Germline V gene sequence: CDR1 MDHEN, CDR2 SYDVKM. The CDR3 contains 15 residues. Trimming took 1 base from V and 4 from J, leaving 13 bases between them. CDR3 DNA: TGTGCCAGCAGTTTATACCAGGGTTTGGGCACTGAAGCTTTCTTT. It specifies CASSLYQGLGTEAFF.

This clonotype turned up a few times. The chain uses TRBV6-2 or TRBV6-3 and TRBJ2-7; D gene unclear. Germline-derived CDR1 and CDR2 are MNHEY and SVGEGT. With 6 bases removed from V and 6 bases from J, the gap between germline ends came to 15 bases. This CDR3 contains 13 residues. CDR3 DNA: TGTGCCAGCAGGTCCGGGTCCCGAGCCGAGCAGTACGTC. Translation gives CASRSGSRAEQYV.

The J gene is TRBJ2-4, the V gene TRBV29-1, with D perhaps matching TRBD2 (5 bases). The CDR3 totals 13 residues. Germline-derived CDR1 and CDR2 are SQVTM and ANQGSEA. Trimming took 7 bases from V and 9 from J, leaving 19 bases between them. This CDR3 is CSAAQDRRGIQYF. CDR3 DNA sequence: TGCAGCGCCGCCCAGGACCGTCGGGGCATTCAGTACTTC.

The rearrangement uses TRBV15 and TRBJ2-6; D uncertain. Per the germline V gene, CDR1 is LNHNV and CDR2 is YYDKDF (reference sequence). The CDR3 length is 18 residues. V was clipped by 0 bases and J by 6 bases, with 18 bases between them. CDR3 sequence reads: CATSRDGPFSGEANVLTF. The DNA for the CDR3 is TGTGCCACCAGCAGAGATGGGCCGTTTAGTGGGGAGGCCAACGTCCTGACTTTC.

DNA of the CDR3: TGCAGCGTTGTGTCCCAATTCTACGAGCAGTACTTC. Its translation: CSVVSQFYEQYF. This rearrangement joins TRBV29-1 to TRBJ2-7; no reliable D call. Trimming took off 4 bases at V and 3 bases at J, with 10 bases between the two ends. Germline CDR1 is SQVTM and CDR2 is ANQGSEA. The CDR3 is 12 residues long.

This clonotype was counted many times. This sequence joins TRBV11-2 and TRBJ2-4; the D is unclear. CDR3 length: 15 amino acids. CDR1 and CDR2 from the germline V gene are SGHAT and FQNNGV. The germline V and J ends were trimmed by 0 bases and 0 bases, with 6 bases remaining between them. As DNA, the CDR3 is TGTGCCAGCAGCTTAGACGATATAGCCAAAAACATTCAGTACTTC. It codes for CASSLDDIAKNIQYF.

The chain employs TRBV28 and TRBJ2-1; 9 nucleotides line up with TRBD2. This CDR3 spans 13 amino acids. J was trimmed by 8 bases and V by 8 bases; bases with no gene match: 7. Germline CDR1 and CDR2: MDHEN and SYDVKM. This CDR3 reads CASAAGGPDEQFF. In DNA, the CDR3 is TGTGCCAGCGCCGCGGGAGGGCCGGATGAGCAGTTCTTC.

There are a few counts of this clonotype. This chain links TRBV3-1 with TRBJ2-1; D is possibly TRBD2 (5 bases). The V end was cut by 4 bases, the J end by 7 bases, with 11 bases between. Germline CDR1 reads LGHDT; CDR2 reads YNNKEL (reference sequence). The CDR3 is 13 residues long. CDR3 sequence reads: CASSREGANEQFF. The CDR3 DNA reads TGTGCCAGCAGCCGAGAGGGAGCGAATGAGCAGTTCTTC.

This clonotype turned up a few times. The chain employs TRBV5-1 and TRBJ2-3, with D unresolved. The CDR3 runs 14 residues. Germline V gene lookup returns CDR1 SGHRS and CDR2 YFSETQ. V was cut by 0 bases and J by 3 bases, with 8 bases left in between. CDR3 residues: CASSLGHDTDTQYF. CDR3 bases: TGCGCCAGCAGCTTGGGCCATGATACAGATACGCAGTATTTT. The full variable domain, in which reference TRBV5-1 and TRBJ2-3 provide the parts outside the CDR3, is KAGVTQTPRYLIKTRGQQVTLSCSPISGHRSVSWYQQTPGQGLQFLFEYFSETQRNKGNFPGRFSGRQFSNSRSEMNVSTLELGDSALYLCASSLGHDTDTQYFGPGTRLTVL.

This clonotype was seen a few times. This chain connects TRBV7-3 to TRBJ2-2, with TRBD1 matching 7 bases. This CDR3 region has 14 residues. Germline values: CDR1 SGHTA, CDR2 FQGTGA. V was pared by 5 bases and J by 3 bases, with 3 bases of the junction left unmatched. CDR3 nucleotide sequence: TGTGCCAGCAGCCGTGGGACAGACACCGGGGAGCTGTTTTTT. Translated: CASSRGTDTGELFF.